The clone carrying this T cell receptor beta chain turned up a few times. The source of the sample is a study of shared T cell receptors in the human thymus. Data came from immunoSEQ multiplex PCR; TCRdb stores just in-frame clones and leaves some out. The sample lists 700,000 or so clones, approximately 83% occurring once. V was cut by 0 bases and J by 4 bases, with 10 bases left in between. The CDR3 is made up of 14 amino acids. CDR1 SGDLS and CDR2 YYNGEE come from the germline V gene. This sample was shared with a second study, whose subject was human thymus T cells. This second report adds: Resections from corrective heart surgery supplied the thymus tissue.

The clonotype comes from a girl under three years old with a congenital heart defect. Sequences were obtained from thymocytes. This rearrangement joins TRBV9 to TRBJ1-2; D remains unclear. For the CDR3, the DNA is TGTGCCAGCAGCGTAGAGGAGGTGGGCTATGGCTACACCTTC. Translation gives CASSVEEVGYGYTF.